These T cell receptor beta chains were read from a single sample in a study of identical twins. TCRdb reanalysed the 5' RACE reads using MiXCR and keeps one entry per CDR3 protein. The data hold a few hundred thousand distinct CDR3 sequences, with roughly 8% observed a single time. This same sample was also taken into another study, of yellow fever vaccine responses in identical twins.

The sequenced sample consisted of CD8+ T cells sorted from blood. Source of these receptors: a woman in her late teens or twenties in good health. CDR3s include the opening cysteine and the closing phenylalanine or tryptophan. The order of the fields is clone size, CDR3 length, V gene, J gene, D gene, CDR3 protein, CDR3 DNA. The D gene is left open where the match is weak. The size entry is marked missing in some rows and otherwise reads once, few, many or a size class.

few,15,TRBV12-3/TRBV12-4,TRBJ1-1,-,CASNSPAIGGPEAFF,TGTGCCAGCAACTCCCCTGCGATCGGGGGACCTGAAGCTTTCTTT
-,15,TRBV27,TRBJ2-1,TRBD2,CASNPLAGGHHEQFF,TGTGCCAGCAACCCGTTGGCGGGAGGACACCATGAGCAGTTCTTC
-,16,TRBV27,TRBJ2-1,TRBD1,CASSFPGGQSYNEQFF,TGTGCCAGCAGTTTCCCAGGGGGCCAGTCCTACAATGAGCAGTTCTTC
many,13,TRBV9,TRBJ1-2,-,CASGATANYGYTF,TGTGCCAGCGGAGCGACAGCCAACTATGGCTACACCTTC
few,19,TRBV4-2,TRBJ2-7,-,CASSQDQFPTGTSIYEQYF,TGTGCCAGCAGCCAAGATCAGTTCCCTACCGGGACCAGTATCTACGAGCAGTACTTC
-,16,TRBV9,TRBJ2-1,TRBD2,CASSAELAAYYNEQFF,TGTGCCAGCAGCGCAGAGCTAGCGGCTTACTACAATGAGCAGTTCTTC
many,15,TRBV3-1,TRBJ2-7,TRBD2,CASSLGLAGSNEQYF,TGTGCCAGCAGCCTCGGACTAGCGGGGTCCAACGAGCAGTACTTC
-,15,TRBV4-3,TRBJ2-1,-,CASSQGQSSYNEQFF,TGCGCCAGCAGCCAAGGTCAGAGCTCCTACAATGAGCAGTTCTTC
once,15,TRBV7-9,TRBJ2-5,TRBD2,CASSFGLAGEETQYF,TGTGCCAGCAGCTTCGGACTAGCGGGAGAAGAGACCCAGTACTTC
many,14,TRBV29-1,TRBJ2-7,TRBD1,CSVEADRGAYEQYF,TGCAGCGTTGAAGCCGACAGGGGTGCCTACGAGCAGTACTTC
-,12,TRBV4-3,TRBJ2-2,-,CASSQGAEELFF,TGCGCCAGCAGCCAGGGGGCTGAGGAGCTGTTTTTT
few,12,TRBV29-1,TRBJ2-2,-,CSVEEGGGELFF,TGCAGCGTTGAGGAGGGCGGCGGGGAGCTGTTTTTT
-,12,TRBV2,TRBJ2-2,-,CANEGNTGELFF,TGTGCCAATGAGGGGAACACCGGGGAGCTGTTTTTT
-,13,TRBV3-1,TRBJ2-7,-,CASSQDTRYEQYF,TGTGCCAGCAGCCAAGATACCCGCTACGAGCAGTACTTC
-,17,TRBV15,TRBJ2-1,-,CATSRGGPSGSYNEQFF,TGTGCCACCAGCAGAGGGGGACCGAGCGGCTCATACAATGAGCAGTTCTTC
-,13,TRBV9,TRBJ2-7,-,CASSGGPPYEQYF,TGTGCCAGCAGCGGGGGCCCCCCCTACGAGCAGTACTTC
many,12,TRBV29-1,TRBJ2-7,-,CSFRDGTYEQYF,TGCAGCTTCCGGGACGGTACCTACGAGCAGTACTTC
many,18,TRBV11-1,TRBJ2-1,-,CASSLVGPSVEGLNEQFF,TGTGCCAGCAGCTTAGTCGGTCCCTCGGTTGAGGGGTTAAATGAGCAGTTCTTC
few,16,TRBV7-2,TRBJ1-6,-,CASSLGGVSYNSPLHF,TGTGCCAGCAGCTTAGGGGGAGTCTCCTATAATTCACCCCTCCACTTT
many,13,TRBV27,TRBJ2-7,-,CASSTGINYEQYF,TGTGCCAGCAGTACCGGGATAAACTACGAGCAGTACTTC
many,15,TRBV4-1,TRBJ2-2,-,CASSQDGVGTGELFF,TGCGCCAGCAGCCAAGACGGCGTTGGCACCGGGGAGCTGTTTTTT
many,14,TRBV5-5,TRBJ2-3,-,CASSYNRNTDTQYF,TGTGCCAGCAGCTACAATCGGAACACAGATACGCAGTATTTT
many,14,TRBV7-9,TRBJ1-1,-,CASSFVGSPTEAFF,TGTGCCAGCAGCTTCGTCGGCAGTCCCACTGAAGCTTTCTTT
few,14,TRBV29-1,TRBJ1-2,-,CSVVWDHQNYGYTF,TGCAGCGTTGTTTGGGATCATCAAAACTATGGCTACACCTTC
few,13,TRBV7-8,TRBJ2-1,TRBD1,CASSLAGGIPQFF,TGTGCCAGCAGCTTAGCAGGGGGCATCCCACAGTTCTTC
-,14,TRBV11-2,TRBJ2-1,-,CATRDGQFYNEQFF,TGTGCCACCCGCGACGGACAGTTCTACAATGAGCAGTTCTTC
few,19,TRBV2,TRBJ2-2,-,CASMPLRLETPLNTGELFF,TGTGCCAGCATGCCGCTCCGACTAGAAACCCCGCTGAACACCGGGGAGCTGTTTTTT
-,14,TRBV12-3/TRBV12-4,TRBJ2-5,-,CASNHVSSESAQYF,TGTGCCAGCAACCATGTGTCCTCAGAAAGTGCCCAGTACTTC
-,13,TRBV5-6,TRBJ2-7,-,CASSVANSYEQYF,TGTGCCAGCAGCGTTGCCAACTCCTACGAGCAGTACTTC
few,15,TRBV20-1,TRBJ2-7,TRBD1,CSARAEDRPRYEQYF,TGCAGTGCTAGGGCTGAGGACAGGCCCCGCTACGAGCAGTACTTC
few,11,TRBV6-5,TRBJ1-1,-,CASHLLTEAFF,TGTGCCAGCCATCTCCTCACTGAAGCTTTCTTT
many,15,TRBV2,TRBJ2-1,-,CASSEPRRSYNEQFF,TGTGCCAGCAGTGAACCCAGGCGATCCTACAATGAGCAGTTCTTC
-,14,TRBV9,TRBJ2-7,-,CASSVEGGLYEQYF,TGTGCCAGCAGCGTAGAGGGAGGACTCTACGAGCAGTACTTC
many,16,TRBV4-3,TRBJ2-3,-,CASSPERVTSSDTQYF,TGCGCCAGCAGCCCTGAGCGAGTAACCTCGTCCGATACGCAGTATTTT
-,16,TRBV6-1,TRBJ2-5,-,CAGNTGSGGGWETQYF,TGTGCCGGAAACACAGGGTCAGGCGGTGGTTGGGAGACCCAGTACTTC
many,13,TRBV29-1,TRBJ2-3,-,CSSTGISTDTQYF,TGCAGTAGCACCGGGATTAGCACAGATACGCAGTATTTT
few,12,TRBV29-1,TRBJ2-3,-,CSVPGGADTQYF,TGCAGCGTTCCCGGGGGCGCAGATACGCAGTATTTT
few,14,TRBV4-3,TRBJ2-7,TRBD2,CASSQASGAYEQYF,TGCGCCAGCAGCCAAGCAAGCGGGGCATACGAGCAGTACTTC
few,17,TRBV6-2/TRBV6-3,TRBJ2-2,TRBD1,CASNRFGTGPNTGELFF,TGTGCCAGCAACAGATTTGGGACAGGCCCGAACACCGGGGAGCTGTTTTTT
-,17,TRBV11-2,TRBJ1-4,-,CASSSPPDSAKVEKLFF,TGTGCCAGCAGCTCTCCTCCAGACTCCGCTAAGGTTGAAAAACTGTTTTTT
many,13,TRBV7-9,TRBJ2-5,-,CASSSYSQETQYF,TGTGCCAGCAGTAGTTATTCCCAAGAGACCCAGTACTTC
-,13,TRBV11-3,TRBJ2-1,TRBD1,CASSLGRGHEQFF,TGTGCCAGCAGCTTAGGCAGGGGGCATGAGCAGTTCTTC
many,15,TRBV6-2/TRBV6-3,TRBJ2-2,TRBD1,CASSYSQGDAGELFF,TGTGCCAGCAGTTACTCCCAGGGGGACGCCGGGGAGCTGTTTTTT
few,15,TRBV7-9,TRBJ2-7,TRBD1,CASSTQDRPSYEQYF,TGTGCCAGCAGTACCCAGGACAGGCCTTCCTACGAGCAGTACTTC
few,14,TRBV11-2,TRBJ2-1,-,CASSSGALGDEQFF,TGTGCCAGCAGCTCCGGGGCCCTTGGGGATGAGCAGTTCTTC
-,13,TRBV6-6,TRBJ2-5,TRBD1,CASWTGITQTQYF,TGTGCCAGCTGGACAGGGATAACGCAGACCCAGTACTTC
many,15,TRBV7-2,TRBJ1-4,-,CASSSPRQGPSKLFF,TGTGCCAGCAGCTCCCCGCGGCAGGGACCCTCCAAACTGTTTTTT
many,16,TRBV4-3,TRBJ2-7,TRBD1,CASSQDLEQGTYEQYF,TGCGCCAGCAGCCAAGATCTGGAACAGGGGACATACGAGCAGTACTTC
few,16,TRBV14,TRBJ2-2,TRBD1,CASSLRTGGKGGELFF,TGTGCCAGCAGCCTGAGGACAGGGGGCAAGGGCGGGGAGCTGTTTTTT
-,14,TRBV10-3,TRBJ1-5,TRBD1,CAISETGAAQPQHF,TGTGCCATCAGTGAGACAGGGGCGGCTCAGCCCCAGCATTTT
-,15,TRBV28,TRBJ1-2,TRBD1,CASHSGTGVSRGYTF,TGTGCCAGCCACTCGGGGACAGGGGTTTCTCGTGGCTACACCTTC
few,16,TRBV4-3,TRBJ2-1,TRBD2,CASSEGLAGSYNEQFF,TGCGCCAGCAGCGAAGGACTAGCGGGGTCCTACAATGAGCAGTTCTTC
few,14,TRBV7-2,TRBJ2-1,TRBD2,CASSLLAGANEQFF,TGTGCCAGCAGCTTACTAGCGGGAGCCAATGAGCAGTTCTTC
-,18,TRBV6-4,TRBJ1-1,TRBD1,CASSDSDREGPQNTEAFF,TGTGCCAGCAGTGACTCAGACAGGGAAGGGCCACAGAACACTGAAGCTTTCTTT